The T cell receptor (beta chain) described here comes from a study of cytomegalovirus exposure and HLA in healthy donors. A multiplex PCR was run with 60 Vbeta primers and 13 Jbeta primers. The method was immunoSEQ multiplex PCR; TCRdb's version includes in-frame clones alone and lacks a portion of them. This table holds 40,000 to 50,000 clones. The source of this sequence is a middle-aged woman in good health and CMV-seronegative. Sequenced: PBMCs.

This CDR3 reads CASSKGQENEKLFF. As DNA, the CDR3 is TGTGCCAGCAGCAAGGGACAGGAGAATGAAAAACTGTTTTTT. The V call is TRBV7-2, the J call TRBJ1-4, with 8 bases that match TRBD1. The V gene's germline CDR1 is SGHTA and CDR2 FQGNSA. V dropped 5 bases and J dropped 5; count of bases not matched to a gene: 4. This CDR3 has 14 residues.